These T cell receptor beta chains were read from a single sample in a study of regulatory T cells in long-lasting Graves disease. A single record per CDR3 protein comes from TCRdb applying MiXCR to the multiplex PCR reads. The repertoire holds approximately 400,000 distinct CDR3 sequences, with under 15% as singletons. The sample was also reused in another study, on T cells in Graves' hyperthyroidism and ophthalmopathy.

The sequences come from peripheral blood mononuclear cells (PBMCs), collected at new diagnosis, from a patient treated with antithyroid drugs. The source of these receptors is a woman between 25 and 40 years old with Graves disease. Both conserved end residues are part of each CDR3. The order of the fields is V gene, J gene, clone size, D gene, CDR3 protein, CDR3 DNA. A D gene is named only where the DNA matches it firmly. Expanded clones are given a class, and other clones once, few, many or no size at all.

V: TRBV5-1
J: TRBJ2-1
size: few
D: TRBD1
CDR3: CASSLSTGGPSNEQFF
DNA: TGCGCCAGCAGCTTATCGACAGGGGGCCCGAGCAATGAGCAGTTCTTC

V: TRBV20-1
J: TRBJ1-4
size: NA
D: NA
CDR3: CSARDSFEKLFF
DNA: TGCAGTGCTAGGGACAGTTTCGAAAAACTGTTTTTT

V: TRBV20-1
J: TRBJ2-7
size: few
D: TRBD2
CDR3: CSARDGLAGGLPYEQYF
DNA: TGCAGTGCTAGAGATGGGCTAGCGGGAGGCCTCCCCTACGAGCAGTACTTC

V: TRBV5-1
J: TRBJ2-1
size: many
D: TRBD2
CDR3: CASSLESGLATEQFF
DNA: TGCGCCAGCAGCTTGGAATCTGGACTAGCAACTGAGCAGTTCTTC

V: TRBV4-1
J: TRBJ2-1
size: NA
D: NA
CDR3: CASSQERNEQFF
DNA: TGCGCCAGCAGCCAAGAGCGGAATGAGCAGTTCTTC

V: TRBV3-1
J: TRBJ1-2
size: many
D: TRBD1
CDR3: CASSPILTGNYGYTF
DNA: TGTGCCAGCAGCCCGATACTGACAGGGAACTATGGCTACACCTTC

V: TRBV6-1
J: TRBJ2-2
size: many
D: NA
CDR3: CASTPGHTGELFF
DNA: TGTGCCAGCACCCCAGGGCACACCGGGGAGCTGTTTTTT

V: TRBV2
J: TRBJ1-1
size: NA
D: NA
CDR3: CASSGLIEAFF
DNA: TGTGCCAGCAGTGGTTTAATTGAAGCTTTCTTT

V: TRBV5-1
J: TRBJ2-7
size: many
D: NA
CDR3: CASSAADSLSYEQYF
DNA: TGCGCCAGCAGCGCCGCGGACTCCCTGAGTTACGAGCAGTACTTC

V: TRBV24-1
J: TRBJ2-6
size: few
D: NA
CDR3: CATSDARGDLGANVLTF
DNA: TGTGCCACCAGTGATGCGAGAGGGGACCTCGGGGCCAACGTCCTGACTTTC

V: TRBV12-3/TRBV12-4
J: TRBJ2-5
size: many
D: NA
CDR3: CASSTGETQYF
DNA: TGTGCCAGCTCCACCGGGGAGACCCAGTACTTC

V: TRBV12-3/TRBV12-4
J: TRBJ2-7
size: many
D: TRBD2
CDR3: CASSPIAGGPQEQYF
DNA: TGTGCCAGCAGTCCCATAGCGGGAGGGCCTCAAGAGCAGTACTTC

V: TRBV28
J: TRBJ2-7
size: many
D: TRBD1
CDR3: CASSDQGAYEQYF
DNA: TGTGCCAGCAGTGATCAGGGGGCTTACGAGCAGTACTTC

V: TRBV4-2
J: TRBJ1-4
size: NA
D: TRBD1
CDR3: CASSQEDREDEKLFF
DNA: TGTGCCAGCAGCCAGGAGGACAGGGAGGACGAAAAACTGTTTTTT

V: TRBV20-1
J: TRBJ2-2
size: few
D: TRBD2
CDR3: CSAPGLAGVQGTGELFF
DNA: TGCAGTGCCCCGGGACTAGCGGGAGTTCAGGGCACCGGGGAGCTGTTTTTT

V: TRBV5-6
J: TRBJ2-5
size: many
D: TRBD2
CDR3: CASSWGTSGAQGETQYF
DNA: TGTGCCAGCAGCTGGGGGACTAGCGGGGCACAGGGAGAGACCCAGTACTTC

V: TRBV9
J: TRBJ2-7
size: many
D: TRBD2
CDR3: CASSPGTNSYEQYF
DNA: TGTGCCAGCAGCCCCGGGACTAACTCCTACGAGCAGTACTTC

V: TRBV19
J: TRBJ2-1
size: few
D: NA
CDR3: CARPLGGPSYNEQFF
DNA: TGTGCCAGACCTCTCGGCGGGCCTTCCTACAATGAGCAGTTCTTC

V: TRBV18
J: TRBJ2-7
size: many
D: TRBD1
CDR3: CASSLDRGRDEQYF
DNA: TGTGCCAGCTCACTCGACAGGGGGCGCGACGAGCAGTACTTC

V: TRBV3-1
J: TRBJ2-7
size: many
D: TRBD2
CDR3: CASRLGLAGGTYEQYF
DNA: TGTGCCAGCCGGCTGGGACTAGCGGGAGGGACCTACGAGCAGTACTTC

V: TRBV20-1
J: TRBJ2-1
size: NA
D: NA
CDR3: CSARDGNLENEQFF
DNA: TGCAGTGCTCGGGACGGTAACCTCGAGAATGAGCAGTTCTTC

V: TRBV28
J: TRBJ1-1
size: many
D: TRBD1
CDR3: CASSPLRTGSRAFF
DNA: TGTGCCAGCAGCCCCCTCCGGACAGGCTCCCGCGCTTTCTTT

V: TRBV12-3/TRBV12-4
J: TRBJ2-2
size: many
D: TRBD2
CDR3: CASSYGTSGRGNTGELFF
DNA: TGTGCCAGCAGTTACGGGACTAGCGGGAGAGGGAACACCGGGGAGCTGTTTTTT

V: TRBV6-1
J: TRBJ2-2
size: many
D: NA
CDR3: CASSVQAINTGELFF
DNA: TGTGCCAGCAGTGTACAGGCGATCAACACCGGGGAGCTGTTTTTT

V: TRBV20-1
J: TRBJ2-7
size: NA
D: TRBD2
CDR3: CSARVNLAGGEQYF
DNA: TGCAGTGCTAGAGTGAACCTAGCGGGAGGCGAGCAGTACTTC

V: TRBV6-2/TRBV6-3
J: TRBJ2-3
size: many
D: NA
CDR3: CASMRARSTDTQYF
DNA: TGTGCCAGCATGCGGGCTCGGAGCACAGATACGCAGTATTTT

V: TRBV24-1
J: TRBJ2-2
size: many
D: TRBD2
CDR3: CATSVAGASGELFF
DNA: TGTGCCACCAGTGTCGCGGGAGCCAGCGGGGAGCTGTTTTTT

V: TRBV10-3
J: TRBJ1-1
size: many
D: TRBD1
CDR3: CAISGRTGNTEAFF
DNA: TGTGCCATCAGTGGGCGGACAGGTAACACTGAAGCTTTCTTT

V: TRBV30
J: TRBJ2-1
size: many
D: NA
CDR3: CAWSGRGYNEQFF
DNA: TGTGCCTGGAGTGGGAGGGGCTACAATGAGCAGTTCTTC

V: TRBV6-2/TRBV6-3
J: TRBJ2-5
size: NA
D: TRBD2
CDR3: CASREASGNQETQYF
DNA: TGTGCCAGCAGGGAGGCTAGCGGGAATCAAGAGACCCAGTACTTC

V: TRBV4-2
J: TRBJ2-1
size: NA
D: NA
CDR3: CASSQDLSGSYNEQFF
DNA: TGTGCCAGCAGCCAAGATCTTAGTGGCTCCTACAATGAGCAGTTCTTC

V: TRBV6-1
J: TRBJ2-2
size: many
D: NA
CDR3: CASSGLTDTGELFF
DNA: TGTGCCAGCAGTGGGCTAACGGACACCGGGGAGCTGTTTTTT

V: TRBV12-3/TRBV12-4
J: TRBJ1-5
size: few
D: TRBD1
CDR3: CASSFMTGQGPQHF
DNA: TGTGCCAGCAGTTTCATGACAGGGCAAGGGCCCCAGCATTTT

V: TRBV18
J: TRBJ2-7
size: many
D: NA
CDR3: CASSHRDASYEQYF
DNA: TGTGCCAGCTCACACCGGGACGCCTCCTACGAGCAGTACTTC

V: TRBV4-2
J: TRBJ1-1
size: many
D: NA
CDR3: CASSQEGGSVAEAFF
DNA: TGTGCCAGCAGCCAAGAGGGGGGGTCCGTCGCTGAAGCTTTCTTT

V: TRBV10-2
J: TRBJ2-3
size: few
D: TRBD2
CDR3: CASRRLAGTDTQYF
DNA: TGCGCCAGCAGGAGACTAGCGGGAACAGATACGCAGTATTTT

V: TRBV5-5
J: TRBJ1-2
size: many
D: NA
CDR3: CASSAQWGSNDGYTF
DNA: TGTGCCAGCAGCGCCCAGTGGGGATCCAATGATGGCTACACCTTC

V: TRBV6-1
J: TRBJ2-3
size: many
D: TRBD1
CDR3: CASSPGQAGTDTQYF
DNA: TGTGCCAGCAGCCCTGGACAGGCGGGCACAGATACGCAGTATTTT

V: TRBV7-2
J: TRBJ2-3
size: few
D: NA
CDR3: CASSANFLAASTDTQYF
DNA: TGTGCCAGCAGCGCCAACTTTCTGGCGGCTAGCACAGATACGCAGTATTTT

V: TRBV2
J: TRBJ2-6
size: few
D: NA
CDR3: CASSEEFTVANVLTF
DNA: TGTGCCAGCAGTGAGGAGTTTACTGTGGCCAACGTCCTGACTTTC

V: TRBV5-4
J: TRBJ1-1
size: NA
D: NA
CDR3: CASSLELRGAEAFF
DNA: TGTGCCAGCAGCTTGGAACTCCGGGGCGCTGAAGCTTTCTTT

V: TRBV30
J: TRBJ1-2
size: few
D: TRBD1
CDR3: CAWSPDRVYGYTF
DNA: TGTGCCTGGAGTCCCGACAGGGTTTATGGCTACACCTTC

V: TRBV7-3
J: TRBJ2-3
size: many
D: NA
CDR3: CASSSPNTDTQYF
DNA: TGTGCCAGCAGCTCCCCGAACACAGATACGCAGTATTTT

V: TRBV20-1
J: TRBJ2-7
size: many
D: TRBD1
CDR3: CSARRTGAYEQYF
DNA: TGCAGTGCTAGAAGGACAGGGGCCTACGAGCAGTACTTC

V: TRBV28
J: TRBJ2-7
size: many
D: TRBD2
CDR3: CASTRSGRNEQYF
DNA: TGTGCCAGCACCCGTAGCGGGAGGAACGAGCAGTACTTC

V: TRBV2
J: TRBJ2-3
size: NA
D: NA
CDR3: CASSGGRVPSDTQYF
DNA: TGTGCCAGCAGTGGGGGGCGGGTCCCTTCAGATACGCAGTATTTT

V: TRBV5-6
J: TRBJ2-7
size: many
D: TRBD2
CDR3: CASSLAQSGTYYEQYF
DNA: TGTGCCAGCAGCTTAGCCCAAAGCGGGACCTACTACGAGCAGTACTTC

V: TRBV27
J: TRBJ2-7
size: many
D: NA
CDR3: CASSFRNRPYEQYF
DNA: TGTGCCAGCAGTTTTAGGAACAGGCCCTACGAGCAGTACTTC

V: TRBV5-6
J: TRBJ2-1
size: few
D: NA
CDR3: CASSLIDRLWDNQQFF
DNA: TGTGCCAGCAGCCTAATCGACAGGCTTTGGGACAATCAGCAGTTCTTC

V: TRBV27
J: TRBJ2-1
size: many
D: NA
CDR3: CASSLQVPGLVGRSYNEQFF
DNA: TGTGCCAGCAGTTTACAGGTTCCGGGACTTGTGGGTCGCTCCTACAATGAGCAGTTCTTC

V: TRBV7-2
J: TRBJ2-7
size: many
D: NA
CDR3: CASSRTYRGPLHEQYF
DNA: TGTGCCAGCAGCCGGACGTATCGCGGGCCTCTTCACGAGCAGTACTTC

V: TRBV20-1
J: TRBJ2-1
size: many
D: TRBD2
CDR3: CSARDLASGSYNEQFF
DNA: TGCAGTGCTAGAGATCTCGCTAGCGGGAGCTACAATGAGCAGTTCTTC

V: TRBV25-1
J: TRBJ2-7
size: NA
D: TRBD1
CDR3: CASRDRGTYEQYF
DNA: TGTGCCAGCAGGGACAGGGGGACCTACGAGCAGTACTTC